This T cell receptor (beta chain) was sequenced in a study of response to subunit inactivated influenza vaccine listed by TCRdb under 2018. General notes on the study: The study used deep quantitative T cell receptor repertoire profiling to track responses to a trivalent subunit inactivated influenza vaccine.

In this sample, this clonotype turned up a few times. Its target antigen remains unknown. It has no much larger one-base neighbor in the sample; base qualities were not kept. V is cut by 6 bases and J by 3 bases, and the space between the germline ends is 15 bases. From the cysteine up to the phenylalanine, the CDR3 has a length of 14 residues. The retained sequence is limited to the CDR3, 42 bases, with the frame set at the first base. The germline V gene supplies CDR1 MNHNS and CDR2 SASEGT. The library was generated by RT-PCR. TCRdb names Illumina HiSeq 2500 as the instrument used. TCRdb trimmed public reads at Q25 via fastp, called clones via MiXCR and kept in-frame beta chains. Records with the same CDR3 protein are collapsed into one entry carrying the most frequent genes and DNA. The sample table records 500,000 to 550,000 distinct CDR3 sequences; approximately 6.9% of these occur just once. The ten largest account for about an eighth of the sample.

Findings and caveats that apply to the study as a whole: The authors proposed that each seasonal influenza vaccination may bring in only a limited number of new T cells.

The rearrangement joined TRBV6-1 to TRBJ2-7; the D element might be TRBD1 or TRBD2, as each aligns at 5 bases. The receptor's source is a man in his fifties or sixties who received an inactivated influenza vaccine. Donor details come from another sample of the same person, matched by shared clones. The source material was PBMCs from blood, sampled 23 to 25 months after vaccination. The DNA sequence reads TGTGCCAGCAGGACCGGGACCGAAGGCTACGAGCAGTACTTC. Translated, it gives CASRTGTEGYEQYF.